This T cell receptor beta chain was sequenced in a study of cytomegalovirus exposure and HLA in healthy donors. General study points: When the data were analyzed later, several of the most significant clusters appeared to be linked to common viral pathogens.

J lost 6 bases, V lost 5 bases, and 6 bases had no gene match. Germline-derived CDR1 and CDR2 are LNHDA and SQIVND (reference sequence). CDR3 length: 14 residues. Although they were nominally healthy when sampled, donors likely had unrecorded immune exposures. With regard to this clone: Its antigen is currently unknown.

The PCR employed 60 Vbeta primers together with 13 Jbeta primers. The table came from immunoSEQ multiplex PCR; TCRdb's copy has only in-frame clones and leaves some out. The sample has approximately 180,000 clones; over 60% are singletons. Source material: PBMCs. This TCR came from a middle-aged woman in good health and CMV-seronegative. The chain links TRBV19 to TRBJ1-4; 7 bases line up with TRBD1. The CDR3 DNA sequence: TGTGCCAGTAGTTTGGGACAGATTGATGAAAAACTGTTTTTT. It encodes CASSLGQIDEKLFF. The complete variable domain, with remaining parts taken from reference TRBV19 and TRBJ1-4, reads DGGITQSPKYLFRKEGQNVTLSCEQNLNHDAMYWYRQDPGQGLRLIYYSQIVNDFQKGDIAEGYSVSREKKESFPLTVTSAQKNPTAFYLCASSLGQIDEKLFFGSGTQLSVL.